A single sample gave rise to the 2 T cell receptor beta chains below, sequenced in a study of CD8 T cells in ankylosing spondylitis. TCRdb processed the 5' RACE reads anew with MiXCR; each CDR3 protein has one entry. Of 220,000 or so distinct CDR3 sequences listed, roughly a tenth are singletons. Material for sequencing was blood, either unsorted or a sorted T cell fraction (not recorded which). The receptors were sampled from a male donor with ankylosing spondylitis or in good health (not recorded which).

This clonotype was counted ten times or more. CDR3 bases: TGCAGCGTTGACAACGGGATAGGGACTGAAGCTTTCTTT. This encodes CSVDNGIGTEAFF. The chain combines TRBV29-1 with TRBJ1-1; D uncertain. Germline CDR1 reads SQVTM; CDR2 reads ANQGSEA. The CDR3 has 13 amino acids. V lost 3 bases and J lost 5, with 13 bases in between.

For this clonotype: Mismatch with germline at one junction end may stem from a read error. CDR3 protein: CASSLAPGGGTYEQYF. In DNA, the CDR3 is TGTGCCAGCAGCCTAGCCCCTGGCGGGGGCACTTACGAGCAGTACTTC. The rearrangement links TRBV7-9 to TRBJ2-7, with D perhaps TRBD2 (7 bases). This CDR3 contains 16 residues. Germline V gene data show CDR1 as SEHNR and CDR2 as FQNEAQ (reference sequence).